A single T cell receptor beta chain is shown here with its context. Those enrolled, adults aged about 18 to 95 years, came from roughly 22 US areas. The data derive from a study of blood T cell repertoires in COVID-19. The wider study: Acute-phase and convalescent COVID-19 samples originated in the United States, Italy and Spain.

Generated by immunoSEQ multiplex PCR, the TCRdb table keeps only in-frame clones and is missing some. This repertoire shows 250,000 to 300,000 clones, roughly four fifths found once; its top ten account for around 4.1%. The sample taken for sequencing was PBMCs or T cells enriched from blood (not recorded which). This clonotype was sampled from a man under 40 with acute COVID-19.

The CDR3 bases are TGTGCCTGGAGACCACAGGGGGCTAGGGGTGGCTACACCTTC. It translates to CAWRPQGARGGYTF. The V and J genes are TRBV30 and TRBJ1-2, with 9 bases lining up with TRBD1. This CDR3 has 14 amino acids. Germline V gene lookup returns CDR1 GTSNPN and CDR2 SVGIG (reference sequence). Trimming took 3 bases from V and 7 from J; bases not matched to a gene: 9. The full variable domain, completed using reference TRBV30 and TRBJ1-2, is SQTIHQWPATLVQPVGSPLSLECTVEGTSNPNLYWYRQAAGRGLQLLFYSVGIGQISSEVPQNLSASRPQDRQFILSSKKLLLSDSGFYLCAWRPQGARGGYTFGSGTRLTVV.